A selection of T cell receptor beta chains follows, all from one sample in a study of tumor-infiltrating lymphocytes in oesophageal squamous cell carcinoma. Using its own MiXCR run on the PCR reads, TCRdb lists one record per CDR3 protein. The sample gives over 10,000 distinct CDR3 sequences, 52% of which show up once; about 28% is in the top ten. Sample: esophageal tumor tissue. The receptor set was obtained from a female donor with esophageal squamous cell carcinoma. The CDR3 runs from the conserved cysteine through the conserved F or W. Fields, in order: J gene, clone size, V gene, D gene, CDR3 DNA, CDR3 protein. The D gene is left open where the match is weak. Clone sizes are given selectively: once, few, many, or a class where the clone is expanded.

>TRBJ2-7|many|TRBV10-2|-
TGCGCCAGCAGTGAGTTCTCAGGGTATTTGGGCTACGAGCAGTACTTC
CASSEFSGYLGYEQYF
>TRBJ1-1|-|TRBV6-6|TRBD1
TGTGCCAGCAGGCGACAGGGAGGGAACACTGAAGCTTTCTTT
CASRRQGGNTEAFF
>TRBJ1-1|many|TRBV12-3/TRBV12-4|-
TGTGCCAGCAGTGGGAGGACGGCGAACACTGAAGCTTTCTTT
CASSGRTANTEAFF
>TRBJ2-3|-|TRBV6-6|TRBD2
TGTGCCAGCATCACGCGGGGGGGGTACACAGATACGCAGTATTTT
CASITRGGYTDTQYF
>TRBJ2-7|many|TRBV2|-
TGTGCCAGCAGTGGACAGTACGAGCAGTACTTC
CASSGQYEQYF
>TRBJ2-6|-|TRBV12-3/TRBV12-4|-
TGTGCCAGCAGTTTTGGGGACGTCCTGACTTTC
CASSFGDVLTF
>TRBJ2-1|-|TRBV7-3|TRBD2
TGTGCCAGCAGCTTAACGTTATCGGGCGGGAGATTATACAATGAGCAGTTCTTC
CASSLTLSGGRLYNEQFF
>TRBJ1-2|once|TRBV11-2|-
TGTGCCAGCAGCCCACAGGGACGCGGCTACACCTTC
CASSPQGRGYTF
>TRBJ1-2|many|TRBV27|-
TGTGCCAGCAGAACAAACAGGGTTGGCAACTATGGCTACACCTTC
CASRTNRVGNYGYTF
>TRBJ2-7|many|TRBV5-1|TRBD2
TGCGCCAGCAGCGTACAGGGGGCGGCTAGCGGGAGGGCCGAGCAGTACTTC
CASSVQGAASGRAEQYF
>TRBJ2-1|-|TRBV7-9|TRBD2
TGTGCCAGCAGAAAGGGACTAGCGGGAGACAATGAGCAGTTCTTC
CASRKGLAGDNEQFF
>TRBJ2-5|-|TRBV7-2|TRBD1
TGTGCCAGCAGCCCACAGACAGGGTGGGGGGAGACCCAGTACTTC
CASSPQTGWGETQYF
>TRBJ2-3|medium-sized|TRBV5-6|TRBD2
TGTGCCAGCAGCTTCGGAGCGGGGGGCAGGGCAGATACGCAGTATTTT
CASSFGAGGRADTQYF
>TRBJ2-1|few|TRBV6-1|TRBD1
TGTGCCAGCAAGCCAGATCAGGGACAGCGTTCCTACAATGAGCAGTTCTTC
CASKPDQGQRSYNEQFF
>TRBJ1-2|-|TRBV5-3|TRBD1
TGTGCCAGCGTCTCCCCGAGGGACAGGGGGGCTGGTGGCTACACCTTC
CASVSPRDRGAGGYTF
>TRBJ2-1|few|TRBV6-6|TRBD1
TGTGCCAGCAGTAACCAACAGGGGGCGCGGCAGTTCTTC
CASSNQQGARQFF
>TRBJ1-4|many|TRBV27|-
TGTGCCAGCAGTTTAGGGGTTTCAACTAATGAAAAACTGTTTTTT
CASSLGVSTNEKLFF
>TRBJ2-6|-|TRBV7-2|-
TGTGCCAGCAGCTTAGCGGGGATCGGGGCCAACGTCCTGACTTTC
CASSLAGIGANVLTF
>TRBJ2-1|-|TRBV7-2|TRBD2
TGTGCCAGCAGCTTATCACTAGCGGGAGGTGAGCAGTTCTTC
CASSLSLAGGEQFF
>TRBJ2-7|-|TRBV6-2/TRBV6-3|TRBD1
TGTGCCAGCAGTGGCTCCGGGACAGGGAGTACAAGGATTCTCGAGCAGTACTTC
CASSGSGTGSTRILEQYF